This paragraph reports one T cell receptor beta chain. The antigen it binds to is not known. Base qualities are not provided; no much larger clone lies one nucleotide away. The sample belongs to a study of blood T cell repertoires in COVID-19 (dated by TCRdb to 2019 to 2021). Study-level background: Collaborator samples came from the United States, Italy and Spain and covered acute and convalescent phases of COVID-19. Samples were obtained from the ongoing ImmuneRACE study (first 160 participants) and from over 1,000 subjects provided by 6 global collaborators. Deeply sampled blood TCRbeta repertoires from subjects exposed to, actively infected with, or recovered from COVID-19 were included in the dataset. HLA class I and class II types, where available, came from metadata supplied by the sample provider rather than from assay-based typing. The material from the prospective study consisted of cDNA or gDNA derived from T cells, B-cell-depleted T cells, or PBMCs. A freely available public database, intended as a resource for researchers studying the immune response to SARS-CoV-2, is where the repertoires were released. Nearly every sample came with metadata listing a de-identified subject ID, COVID-19 status, age in years and sex. Findings and caveats that apply to the study as a whole: The quantity of clinical and demographic metadata differed by source and by participant and was supplied without curation.

TCRbeta CDR3 regions were amplified from genomic DNA by means of the immunoSEQ Assay, a bias-controlled multiplex PCR. In the authors' own workflow: The number of nucleated cells in each sample was estimated from the amplification of reference gene primers within the assay. Sequence reads were collapsed and filtered to measure the absolute abundance of every unique TCRbeta CDR3 rearrangement. For each sample, productive Simpson clonality was calculated by taking the square root of Simpson's diversity index across productive rearrangements. TCRdb retrieved this table from immuneACCESS and kept in-frame rearrangements only. Not all clones are present; in checked studies, unresolved V genes account for under half, and no reason is known for the remainder. D and trimming come from the DNA, and the V and J calls and clone size come from that table. Counted in this sample were 450,000 or so clones; about 90% of them appeared once. The ten largest clones add up to less than 0.95% of the sample.

The CDR3 contains 14 residues, cysteine and phenylalanine counted. Only the CDR3 DNA is retained, 42 bases long and in frame from the first base. Deletion took 1 base off V and 2 bases off J, with a span of 9 bases between the germline ends. Looking up the germline V gene yields CDR1 SNHLY and CDR2 FYNNEI. At one collaborating source in Seattle, patients were enrolled during active infection and were followed longitudinally through the course of disease. Whole blood was collected in K2EDTA tubes by collaborating institutions according to the institutions' own protocols. Collaborator samples were shipped for TCRbeta analysis as frozen whole blood, isolated PBMCs, or DNA extracted from either sample type.

The TCR originated in a man younger than 30 with COVID-19, enrolled during active disease. The sequencing sample was made of peripheral blood. The chain is encoded by TRBV2 joined to TRBJ2-7, with the D gene uncertain. The encoded CDR3 is CASSEGARPYEQYF. The nucleotide sequence reads as follows: TGTGCCAGCAGTGAAGGGGCCAGACCCTACGAGCAGTACTTC. Supplemented by the reference TRBV2 and TRBJ2-7 proteins around the CDR3, the complete variable domain is EPEVTQTPSHQVTQMGQEVILRCVPISNHLYFYWYRQILGQKVEFLVSFYNNEISEKSEIFDDQFSVERPDGSNFTLKIRSTKLEDSAMYFCASSEGARPYEQYFGPGTRLTVT.